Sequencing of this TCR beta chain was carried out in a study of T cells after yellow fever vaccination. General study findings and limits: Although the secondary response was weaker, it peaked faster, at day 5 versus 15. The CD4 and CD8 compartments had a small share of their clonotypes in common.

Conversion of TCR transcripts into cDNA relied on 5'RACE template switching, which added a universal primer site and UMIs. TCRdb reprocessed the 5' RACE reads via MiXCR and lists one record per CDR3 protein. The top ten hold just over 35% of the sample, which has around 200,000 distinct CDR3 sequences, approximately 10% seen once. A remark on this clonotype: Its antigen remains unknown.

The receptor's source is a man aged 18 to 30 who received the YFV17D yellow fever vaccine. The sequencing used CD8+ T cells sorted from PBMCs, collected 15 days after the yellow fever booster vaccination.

Here the CDR3 DNA reads TGTGCCAGCAGCTTAATTGGAGCCCACACTGAAGCTTTCTTT. Its protein product is CASSLIGAHTEAFF. The rearrangement links TRBV7-9 to TRBJ1-1; no clear D. Germline CDR1 and CDR2: SEHNR and FQNEAQ (reference sequence). The CDR3 sequence is 14 residues long. The V gene lost 2 bases and the J gene lost 3 bases, with 10 bases spanning the gap.